This T cell receptor beta chain was identified in a study of T cells in Graves' hyperthyroidism and ophthalmopathy. In the study overall: Peripheral blood was acquired at first diagnosis, ahead of any therapy whatsoever.

The J segment lost 4 bases and the V segment lost 5 bases, leaving 9 bases of the junction unmatched. The CDR3 loop spans 16 amino acids. CDR1 is SEHNR, CDR2 FQNEAQ, per germline (reference sequence). Study findings and constraints: A model built on 13 V-J features separated ophthalmopathy from stable hyperthyroidism.

This clonotype was picked up a small number of times. The target antigen is unknown. Stable hyperthyroidism: no ophthalmopathy progression over 18 months of follow-up. RNA transcripts provided the source from which TCR beta CDR3 regions were amplified. HTBI primers were used for first-round RT-PCR of the TCR CDR3. TCRdb processed the multiplex PCR reads anew with MiXCR; each CDR3 protein has one entry. The sample shows about 300,000 distinct CDR3 sequences, 16% of them seen only once. The receptor was isolated from a man aged 25 to 40 with Graves' hyperthyroidism. This chain uses TRBV7-9 with TRBJ2-5; TRBD1 matches 11 bases. Sequencing input: blood. CDR3 DNA: TGTGCCAGCAGCGCACGGACAGGGGGCAGGGGAGAGACCCAGTACTTC. Its protein product is CASSARTGGRGETQYF.